This entry concerns a single TCR beta chain. The assay was immunoSEQ multiplex PCR, and TCRdb's table has in-frame clones only and misses some. The table has some 68,000 clones, 90% to 95% seen once. The sequence came from a man between 35 and 55 years old with rheumatoid arthritis. Sequences were obtained from PBMCs.

The CDR3 sequence is CASSISLGGPHNEQFF. The CDR3, as DNA: TGTGCCAGCAGCATTAGTCTTGGAGGGCCGCACAATGAGCAGTTCTTC. The V and J genes are TRBV6-2 or TRBV6-3 and TRBJ2-1; D is perhaps TRBD2 (6 bases). Germline CDR1 reads MNHEY; CDR2 reads SVGEGT. The CDR3 totals 16 residues. V lost 6 bases and J 5 bases, leaving 20 bases between the germline ends.